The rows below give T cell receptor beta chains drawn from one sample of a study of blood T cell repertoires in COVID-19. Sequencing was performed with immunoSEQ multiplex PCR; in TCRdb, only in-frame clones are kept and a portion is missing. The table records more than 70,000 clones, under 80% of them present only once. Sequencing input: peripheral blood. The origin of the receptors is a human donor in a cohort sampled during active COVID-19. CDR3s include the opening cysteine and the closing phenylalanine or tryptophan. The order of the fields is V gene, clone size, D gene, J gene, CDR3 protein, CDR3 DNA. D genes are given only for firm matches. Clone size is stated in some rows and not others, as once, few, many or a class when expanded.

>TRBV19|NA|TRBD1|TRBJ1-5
CASSYRGNQPQHF
TGTGCCAGTAGCTACAGGGGGAATCAGCCCCAGCATTTT
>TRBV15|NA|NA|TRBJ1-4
CAPFGLFF
TGTGCTCCCTTCGGACTGTTTTTT
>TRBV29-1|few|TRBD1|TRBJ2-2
CSVPAGLTGGATTGELFF
TGCAGCGTTCCTGCGGGCCTAACAGGGGGCGCTACCACCGGGGAGCTGTTTTTT
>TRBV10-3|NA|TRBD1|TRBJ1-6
CAISETAGGVGSPLHF
TGTGCCATCAGTGAAACAGCAGGGGGCGTTGGTTCACCCCTCCACTTT
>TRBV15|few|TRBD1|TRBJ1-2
CATSTDSGQPNYGYTF
TGTGCCACCAGCACTGACTCGGGACAGCCTAACTATGGCTACACCTTC
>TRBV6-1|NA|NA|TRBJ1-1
CASSEIPLYTEAFF
TGTGCCAGCAGTGAAATTCCCCTCTACACTGAAGCTTTCTTT
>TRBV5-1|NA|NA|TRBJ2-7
CASSVGVGARVQQYF
TGCGCCAGCAGCGTGGGCGTGGGGGCGCGGGTACAGCAGTACTTC
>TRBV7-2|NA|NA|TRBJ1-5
CASSYEMNQPQHF
TGTGCCAGCAGCTATGAGATGAATCAGCCCCAGCATTTT
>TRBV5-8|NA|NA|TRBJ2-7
CASSLGTVYEQYF
TGTGCCAGCAGCCTTGGGACTGTCTACGAGCAGTACTTC
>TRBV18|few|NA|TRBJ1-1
CASSRRDTNTEAFF
TGTGCCAGCTCACGCCGGGACACGAACACTGAAGCTTTCTTT
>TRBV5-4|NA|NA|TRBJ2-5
CASSVDQGLKTQYF
TGTGCCAGCAGCGTGGACCAGGGTCTAAAGACCCAGTACTTC
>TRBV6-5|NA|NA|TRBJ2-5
CATGRGSRTQETQYF
TGTGCCACCGGCCGGGGTTCTCGGACTCAAGAGACCCAGTACTTC
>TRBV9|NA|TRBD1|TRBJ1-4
CASSPRTGNNEKLFF
TGTGCCAGCAGCCCCAGGACAGGGAATAATGAAAAACTGTTTTTT
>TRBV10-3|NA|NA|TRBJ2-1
CAISEYGGGSYNEQFF
TGTGCCATCAGTGAGTATGGGGGCGGCTCCTACAATGAGCAGTTCTTC
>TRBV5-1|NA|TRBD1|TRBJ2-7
CASSSGTGTVYEQYF
TGCGCCAGCAGCTCCGGGACAGGGACCGTCTACGAGCAGTACTTC
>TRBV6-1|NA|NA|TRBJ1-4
CASSEWGQGEKLFF
TGTGCCAGCAGTGAATGGGGCCAGGGGGAAAAACTGTTTTTT
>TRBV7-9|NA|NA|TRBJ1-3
CASSNPTNRESGFSGNTIYF
TGTGCCAGCAGCAATCCCACCAACAGGGAAAGTGGTTTCTCTGGAAACACCATATATTTT
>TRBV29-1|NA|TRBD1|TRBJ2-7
CSVVGQGRPYEQYF
TGCAGCGTAGTTGGACAGGGTAGGCCCTACGAGCAGTACTTC
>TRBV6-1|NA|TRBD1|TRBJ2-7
CASSEVGDSYEQYF
TGTGCCAGCAGTGAAGTAGGGGACAGCTACGAGCAGTACTTC
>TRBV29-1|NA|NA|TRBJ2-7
CSVEVLGGHRYEQYF
TGCAGCGTTGAAGTGTTGGGGGGGCACAGATACGAGCAGTACTTC
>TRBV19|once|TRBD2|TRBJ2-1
CASSRGLAVNEQFF
TGTGCCAGTAGTAGGGGACTAGCGGTAAATGAGCAGTTCTTC
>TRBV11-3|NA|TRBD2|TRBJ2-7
CASSLKRGHEQYF
TGTGCCAGCAGCTTGAAGCGGGGACACGAGCAGTACTTC